The 29 T cell receptor beta chains reported below all come from one sample, sequenced in a study of metastatic and nonmetastatic thyroid tumors. Thyroid surgery had not been preceded by any treatment in any patient. TCRdb reanalyzed the PCR reads via MiXCR. This sample has over 25,000 clones, with more than 15% found just once. Input material: blood. These receptors were collected from a female donor with papillary thyroid cancer or a benign thyroid nodule (not recorded which). Some clones in this sample may be carry-over from other donors' samples.

A remark on this clone: With a much larger clone just one base away, this may be a read error. The chain uses TRBV27 and TRBJ2-5, with D unclear. Germline V gives CDR1 MNHEY, CDR2 SMNVEV (reference sequence). V lost 8 bases, J lost 1 base, and 11 bases lay in between. The CDR3 is 13 residues long. CDR3 coding DNA: TGTGCCAGCTCTCGGGTCGTCCAAGAGACCCAGTACTTC. Translated: CASSRVVQETQYF.

This clone was detected many times. The V gene is TRBV3-1, the J gene TRBJ1-3, with 7 bases fitting TRBD1. The germline V gene encodes CDR1 LGHDT and CDR2 YNNKEL (reference sequence). J lost 2 bases, V lost 6 bases, and 1 base had no gene match. The CDR3 covers 13 residues. Written as DNA, the CDR3 is TGTGCCAGCAGTGGGACAGCTGGAAACACCATATATTTT. This codes for CASSGTAGNTIYF. Variable domain in full (rest from reference TRBV3-1 and TRBJ1-3): DTAVSQTPKYLVTQMGNDKSIKCEQNLGHDTMYWYKQDSKKFLKIMFSYNNKELIINETVPNRFSPKSPDKAHLNLHINSLELGDSAVYFCASSGTAGNTIYFGEGSWLTVV.

This clone was counted many times. The genes are TRBV20-1 and TRBJ2-7; TRBD1 matches at 10 bases. This CDR3 spans 14 amino acids. Germline CDR1 and CDR2: DFQATT and SNEGSKA (reference sequence). J lost 5 bases, V lost 5 bases, and 9 bases had no gene match. CDR3 nucleotide sequence: TGCAGTGCTCAGTACCGGGACAGGGGCGACGAGCAGTACTTC. Amino acid sequence: CSAQYRDRGDEQYF.

This CDR3 is CASSSLWYEQFF. In DNA form, the CDR3 reads TGTGCCAGCAGCTCACTATGGTATGAGCAGTTCTTC. This chain links TRBV7-8 with TRBJ2-1, with D unclear. Germline CDR1 SGHVS, CDR2 FQNEAQ. CDR3 length: 12 residues. The V and J ends lost 4 bases and 8 bases respectively, with 9 bases between them. Full variable domain (rest looked up from reference TRBV7-8 and TRBJ2-1): GAGVSQSPRYKVAKRGQDVALRCDPISGHVSLFWYQQALGQGPEFLTYFQNEAQLDKSGLPSDRFFAERPEGSVSTLKIQRTQQEDSAVYLCASSSLWYEQFFGPGTRLTVL.

This clone was found many times. The V and J genes are TRBV27 and TRBJ2-2, with D possibly matching TRBD1 (5 bases). The CDR3 covers 16 residues. Germline V gene sequence: CDR1 MNHEY, CDR2 SMNVEV (reference sequence). V lost 8 bases, J lost 1 base, and 17 bases lay in between. CDR3 sequence: CASCQRGGMNTGELFF. Here the CDR3 DNA reads TGTGCCAGCTGCCAAAGGGGTGGGATGAACACCGGGGAGCTGTTTTTT.

A few counts support this clone. Its ends do not fully match the called genes, so a read error is possible. V gene TRBV2 combines with J gene TRBJ1-1; D uncertain. CDR3 length equals 12 residues. The V gene's germline CDR1 is SNHLY and CDR2 FYNNEI. This CDR3 is CASMTGNTESFF. The CDR3, as DNA: TGTGCCAGCATGACGGGGAACACTGAATCTTTCTTT.

This clone was observed many times. This chain connects TRBV6-1 to TRBJ2-3; D unclear. Looked up from germline, CDR1 is MNHNS and CDR2 is SASEGT. V was cut by 2 bases and J by 1 base, with 4 bases left in between. The CDR3 runs to 13 residues. CDR3 DNA sequence: TGTGCCAGCAGTGAAATAGGCACAGATACGCAGTATTTT. Translating gives CASSEIGTDTQYF.

This clone was seen repeatedly, ten times or more. V is TRBV7-2 and J is TRBJ2-1; either TRBD1 or TRBD2 may fit D (6 bases each). Germline V gene data show CDR1 as SGHTA and CDR2 as FQGNSA. This CDR3 region has 18 residues. Trimming cost V 4 bases and J 5 bases, with 24 bases left between them. The CDR3 nucleotides are TGTGCCAGCAGCTCGTTCAGCCGTGTTGAGGGGGGACACAATGAGCAGTTCTTC. Its protein is CASSSFSRVEGGHNEQFF.

This clone was seen more than once but under ten times. This could be a read error, since a much larger clone is one nucleotide away. V and J are TRBV12-3 or TRBV12-4 and TRBJ2-2; perhaps TRBD2 as D (6 bases). Between the trimmed V and J ends, which lost 2 bases and 6 bases, there was a span of 22 bases. This CDR3 is 18 amino acids long. The CDR3: CASSLIVGQEGPSGELFF. Here the CDR3 DNA reads TGTGCCAGCAGTTTAATTGTGGGGCAGGAGGGCCCCTCCGGGGAGCTGTTTTTT.

Many counts were recorded for this clone. This chain links TRBV12-3 or TRBV12-4 with TRBJ2-5; possibly TRBD2 for D (6 bases). Trimming took off 5 bases at V and 1 base at J, with 14 bases between the two ends. The CDR3 is 15 amino acids. The CDR3: CASSADGGFQETQYF. The CDR3 DNA sequence: TGTGCCAGCAGTGCCGATGGGGGGTTCCAAGAGACCCAGTACTTC.

This chain uses TRBV18 with TRBJ1-1; D is unresolved. The CDR3 is made up of 12 amino acids. CDR1 and CDR2 from the germline V gene are KGHSH and LQKENI. Deletions cut 2 bases from V and 6 bases from J, with 7 bases between. DNA of the CDR3: TGTGCCAGCTCACCAGCGGGCTCTGAAGCTTTCTTT. This gives the protein CASSPAGSEAFF. Full variable domain (rest looked up from reference TRBV18 and TRBJ1-1): NAGVMQNPRHLVRRRGQEARLRCSPMKGHSHVYWYRQLPEEGLKFMVYLQKENIIDESGMPKERFSAEFPKEGPSILRIQQVVRGDSAAYFCASSPAGSEAFFGQGTRLTVV.

This clone was detected many times. V and J are TRBV6-1 and TRBJ2-1, with TRBD1 matching over 8 bases. Germline V lookup: CDR1 MNHNS, CDR2 SASEGT. Trimming at V came to 9 bases and at J to 3 bases, leaving 13 bases not matched to a gene. CDR3 length equals 16 residues. The DNA for the CDR3 is TGTGCCAGAGTGGGGGATGACAGGGGTAACTACAATGAGCAGTTCTTC. It codes for CARVGDDRGNYNEQFF.

This clone was picked up many times. Sequence at one end of the junction differs from germline and may be a read error. The chain couples TRBV20-1 to TRBJ2-4; D gene ambiguous. The CDR3 spans 15 residues. Germline V gene lookup returns CDR1 DFQATT and CDR2 SNEGSKA (reference sequence). The CDR3 DNA is TGCAGTGCTGTGAGTGGTGGGGTGGGCAAAAGCATTCAGTACTTC. It is translated as CSAVSGGVGKSIQYF.

This clone was detected ten times or more. In DNA, the CDR3 is TGTGCCATCAGTTTGACAGGGAGCACAGATACGCAGTATTTT. Translating it yields CAISLTGSTDTQYF. This sequence joins TRBV10-3 and TRBJ2-3; 7 bases line up with TRBD1. The germline gives CDR1 ENHRY, CDR2 SYGVKD. Trimming took 5 bases from V and 0 from J; bases not matched to a gene: 2. The CDR3 is 14 residues long.

This clone was seen only a few times. Mismatch with germline at one junction end may stem from a read error. The chain couples TRBV28 to TRBJ1-3, with D possibly TRBD1 on 5 matching bases. CDR3 length equals 11 residues. Germline loops: CDR1 MDHEN, CDR2 SYDVKM. CDR3 coding DNA: TGTGCCAGCGTGATGGCGGACACCATATGTTTT. This gives the protein CASVMADTICF.

This clone was observed at least ten times. The chain is built from TRBV11-2 and TRBJ2-2, with D hard to call. CDR1 and CDR2 (germline): SGHAT, FQNNGV. With 0 bases removed from V and 4 bases from J, the gap between germline ends came to 9 bases. The CDR3 sequence is 15 residues long. CDR3 loop: CASSLDRVLTGELFF. DNA for the CDR3: TGTGCCAGCAGCTTAGACCGGGTTCTCACCGGGGAGCTGTTTTTT.

This clone came up many times. This chain joins TRBV11-1 and TRBJ1-1; 9 bases fit TRBD1. CDR1 is SGHAT, CDR2 FQDESV, per germline (reference sequence). CDR3 length equals 17 residues. Germline trimming cut 1 base from V and 0 bases from J; bases unmatched to any gene: 6. CDR3 bases: TGTGCCAGCAGCTTAGGTGTGGGACAGGGCATGAACACTGAAGCTTTCTTT. It is translated as CASSLGVGQGMNTEAFF.

The sample holds many counts of this clone. V usage is TRBV5-1 and J usage is TRBJ2-3; D not resolved. Trimming took 4 bases from V and 4 from J, leaving 13 bases between them. CDR1 is SGHRS, CDR2 YFSETQ, per germline. CDR3 length: 14 amino acids. The CDR3 nucleotides read TGCGCCAGCAGCCTGCAACCAAATCCAGATACGCAGTATTTT. Protein product: CASSLQPNPDTQYF. Full variable domain (remainder filled in from reference TRBV5-1 and TRBJ2-3): KAGVTQTPRYLIKTRGQQVTLSCSPISGHRSVSWYQQTPGQGLQFLFEYFSETQRNKGNFPGRFSGRQFSNSRSEMNVSTLELGDSALYLCASSLQPNPDTQYFGPGTRLTVL.

This clone showed up many times. The rearrangement links TRBV5-4 to TRBJ2-1, with TRBD2 identical over 14 bases. Germline values: CDR1 SGHNT, CDR2 YYREEE (reference sequence). After removal of 3 bases from V and 5 bases from J, the junction contained 1 base not matched to a gene. The CDR3 covers 15 residues. CDR3 protein: CASSSGLAGDNEQFF. CDR3 nucleotides: TGTGCCAGCAGCTCGGGACTAGCGGGAGACAATGAGCAGTTCTTC.

In its sample, this clone was seen many times. This chain links TRBV5-6 with TRBJ1-1, with 7 bases matching TRBD1. In germline, CDR1 is SGHDT, CDR2 YYEEEE. V shed 4 bases, J shed 7 bases, and the junction held 4 bases outside the gene matches. The CDR3 loop spans 12 amino acids. CDR3 protein: CASSEDRFEAFF. The CDR3 DNA reads TGTGCCAGCAGCGAGGACAGGTTTGAAGCTTTCTTT. The full variable domain, completed using reference TRBV5-6 and TRBJ1-1, is DAGVTQSPTHLIKTRGQQVTLRCSPKSGHDTVSWYQQALGQGPQFIFQYYEEEERQRGNFPDRFSGHQFPNYSSELNVNALLLGDSALYLCASSEDRFEAFFGQGTRLTVV.

This clone was seen repeatedly, ten times or more. The rearrangement links TRBV6-1 to TRBJ1-6, with unresolved D. The CDR3 sequence is 19 residues long. From germline, CDR1 is MNHNS and CDR2 SASEGT. The V end lost 2 bases, the J end lost 0 bases, and 17 bases lay between the germline ends. The CDR3 DNA reads as TGTGCCAGCAGTGAAATTGGCCGACCGACTAGCTCCTATAATTCACCCCTCCACTTT. Protein sequence: CASSEIGRPTSSYNSPLHF.

The table lists this clone with many counts. The chain employs TRBV5-6 and TRBJ1-4; no clear D gene. The CDR3 runs to 11 residues. Germline V CDR1 and CDR2: SGHDT, YYEEEE. Trimming stripped 0 bases from V and 8 bases from J, with 2 bases between. This chain's CDR3 is CASSLGEKLFF. The CDR3 nucleotides read TGTGCCAGCAGCTTGGGGGAAAAACTGTTTTTT.

The chain uses TRBV2 and TRBJ2-3; D tentatively reads TRBD1 or TRBD2 (5 bases each). Germline V gene sequence: CDR1 SNHLY, CDR2 FYNNEI. V was clipped by 7 bases and J by 0 bases, with 14 bases between them. The CDR3 extends over 15 amino acids. CDR3 in DNA: TGTGCCAGCAACCGGGACCAACCTAGCACAGATACGCAGTATTTT. It yields the protein CASNRDQPSTDTQYF.

This clone was counted many times. The gene calls are TRBV19 and TRBJ2-2; D might be TRBD2 (6 bases). Trimming stripped 3 bases from V and 4 bases from J, with 12 bases between. Germline V CDR1 and CDR2: LNHDA, SQIVND (reference sequence). The CDR3 has 15 amino acids. Here the CDR3 reads CASSISAGSTGELFF. DNA of the CDR3: TGTGCCAGTAGTATCTCTGCGGGGAGCACCGGGGAGCTGTTTTTT.

This clone was seen repeatedly, ten times or more. The chain employs TRBV18 and TRBJ1-3; 9 bases line up with TRBD1. The J segment lost 2 bases and the V segment lost 3 bases, leaving 2 bases of the junction unmatched. Germline lookup yields CDR1 KGHSH and CDR2 LQKENI. The CDR3 is made up of 15 amino acids. The CDR3 DNA follows: TGTGCCAGCTCACCCGGGACAGGGACTGGAAACACCATATATTTT. It is translated as CASSPGTGTGNTIYF.

By sample share, this clone is medium-sized. The V gene is TRBV6-1, the J gene TRBJ2-1; no reliable D call. This CDR3 spans 13 amino acids. V dropped 6 bases and J dropped 1 base, with 7 bases sitting between them. CDR1 is MNHNS, CDR2 SASEGT, per germline. The CDR3 region has the DNA TGTGCCAGCAGGTTGGGATCCTACAATGAGCAGTTCTTC. Residues: CASRLGSYNEQFF.

In regard to this clone: At one end the junction does not follow the germline gene, possibly because of a read error. The rearrangement uses TRBV2 and TRBJ1-5; TRBD1 might be the D (6 bases). The CDR3 has 16 amino acids. The germline V gene has CDR1 SNHLY and CDR2 FYNNEI. The DNA for the CDR3 is TGCGCCAGCAGAGCAACAGGGTGCCGAGGGAATCAGCCCCAACATTTT. The encoded protein is CASRATGCRGNQPQHF.

This clone was seen many times. J is TRBJ2-5 and V is TRBV5-1, with 11 positions matching TRBD2. Germline-derived CDR1 and CDR2 are SGHRS and YFSETQ. This CDR3 is built from 18 residues. The J segment lost 5 bases and the V segment lost 6 bases, leaving 18 bases of the junction unmatched. The CDR3 here is CASTSRLAGGTSEETQYF. The CDR3 DNA sequence: TGCGCCAGCACCTCGAGGCTAGCGGGGGGCACTAGTGAGGAGACCCAGTACTTC.

This chain links TRBV6-2 or TRBV6-3 with TRBJ2-7; perhaps D is TRBD1 or TRBD2 (5 bases each). CDR3 length: 16 residues. Per the germline V gene, CDR1 is MNHEY and CDR2 is SVGEGT. The ends were cut back, 0 bases at V and 2 bases at J, with 14 bases in the middle. This chain's CDR3 is CASSYSTYRGPYEQYF. The DNA for the CDR3 is TGTGCCAGCAGTTACTCTACCTATCGGGGACCCTACGAGCAGTACTTC.